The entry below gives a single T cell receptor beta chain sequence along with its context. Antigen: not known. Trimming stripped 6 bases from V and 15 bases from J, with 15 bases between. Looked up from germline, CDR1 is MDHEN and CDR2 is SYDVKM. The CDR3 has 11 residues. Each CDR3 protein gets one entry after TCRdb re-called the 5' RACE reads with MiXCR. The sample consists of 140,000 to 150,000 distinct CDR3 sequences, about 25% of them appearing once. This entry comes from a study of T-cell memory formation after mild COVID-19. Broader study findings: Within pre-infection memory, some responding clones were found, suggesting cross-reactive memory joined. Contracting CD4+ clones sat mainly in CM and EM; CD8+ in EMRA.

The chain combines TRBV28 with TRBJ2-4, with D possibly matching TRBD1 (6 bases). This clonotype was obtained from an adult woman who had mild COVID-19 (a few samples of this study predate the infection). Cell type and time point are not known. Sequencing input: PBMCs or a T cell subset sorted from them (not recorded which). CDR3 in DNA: TGTGCCAGCAGCCCCACAGGGCCTCTGTACTTC. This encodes CASSPTGPLYF.